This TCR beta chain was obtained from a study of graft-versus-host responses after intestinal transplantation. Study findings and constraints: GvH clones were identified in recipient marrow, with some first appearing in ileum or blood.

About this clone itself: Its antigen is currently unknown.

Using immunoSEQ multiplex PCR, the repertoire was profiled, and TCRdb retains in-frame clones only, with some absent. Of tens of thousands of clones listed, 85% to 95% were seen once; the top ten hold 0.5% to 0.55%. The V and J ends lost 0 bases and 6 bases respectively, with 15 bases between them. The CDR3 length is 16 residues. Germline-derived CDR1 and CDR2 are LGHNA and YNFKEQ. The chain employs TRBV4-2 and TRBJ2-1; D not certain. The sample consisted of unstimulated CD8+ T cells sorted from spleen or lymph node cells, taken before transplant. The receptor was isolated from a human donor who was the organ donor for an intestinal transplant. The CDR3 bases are TGTGCCAGCAGCCAAGACGGTCAAACCGTATTCAATGAGCAGTTCTTC. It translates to CASSQDGQTVFNEQFF.